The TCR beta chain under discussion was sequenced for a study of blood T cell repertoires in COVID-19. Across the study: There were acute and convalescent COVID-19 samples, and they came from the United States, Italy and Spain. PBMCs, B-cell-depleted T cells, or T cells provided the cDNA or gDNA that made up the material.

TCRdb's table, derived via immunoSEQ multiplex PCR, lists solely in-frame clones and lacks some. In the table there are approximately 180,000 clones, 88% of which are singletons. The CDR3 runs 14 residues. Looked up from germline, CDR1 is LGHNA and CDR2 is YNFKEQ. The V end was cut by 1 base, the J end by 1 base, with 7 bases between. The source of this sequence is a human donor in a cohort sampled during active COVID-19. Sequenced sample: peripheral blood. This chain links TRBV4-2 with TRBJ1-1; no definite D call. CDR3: CASSQAQENTEAFF. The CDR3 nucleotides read TGTGCCAGCAGCCAAGCCCAGGAGAACACTGAAGCTTTCTTT.